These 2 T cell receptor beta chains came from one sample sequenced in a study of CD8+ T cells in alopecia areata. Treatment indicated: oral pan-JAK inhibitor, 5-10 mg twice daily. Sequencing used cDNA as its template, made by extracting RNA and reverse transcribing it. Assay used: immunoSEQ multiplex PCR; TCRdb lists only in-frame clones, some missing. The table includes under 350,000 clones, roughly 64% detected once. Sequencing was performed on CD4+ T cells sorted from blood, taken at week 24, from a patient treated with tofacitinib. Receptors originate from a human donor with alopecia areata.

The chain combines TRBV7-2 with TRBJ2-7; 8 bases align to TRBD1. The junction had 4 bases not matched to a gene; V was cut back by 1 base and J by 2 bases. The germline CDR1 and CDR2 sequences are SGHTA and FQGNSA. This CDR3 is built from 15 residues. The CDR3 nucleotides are TGTGCCAGCAGCTTAGAGACAGGGGCCCCCTACGAGCAGTACTTC. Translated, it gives CASSLETGAPYEQYF.

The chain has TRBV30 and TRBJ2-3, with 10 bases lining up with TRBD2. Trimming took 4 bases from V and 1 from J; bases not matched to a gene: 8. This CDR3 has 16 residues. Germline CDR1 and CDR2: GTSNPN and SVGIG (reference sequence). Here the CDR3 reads CAWTGGLAGGTDTQYF. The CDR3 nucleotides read TGTGCCTGGACCGGCGGGCTAGCGGGGGGCACAGATACGCAGTATTTT.